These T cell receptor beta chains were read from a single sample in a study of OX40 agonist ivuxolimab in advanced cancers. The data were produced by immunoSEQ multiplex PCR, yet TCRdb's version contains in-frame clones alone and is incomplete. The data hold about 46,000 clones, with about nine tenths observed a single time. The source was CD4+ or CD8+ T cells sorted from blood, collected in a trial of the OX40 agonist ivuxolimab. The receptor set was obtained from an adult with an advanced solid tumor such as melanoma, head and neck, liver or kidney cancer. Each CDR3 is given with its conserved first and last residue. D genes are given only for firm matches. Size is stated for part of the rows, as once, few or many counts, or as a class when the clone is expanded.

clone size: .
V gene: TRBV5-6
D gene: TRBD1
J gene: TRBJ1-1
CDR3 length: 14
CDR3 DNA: TGTGCCAGCAGCTTGGGGACAGGTGTGACTGAAGCTTTCTTT
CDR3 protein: CASSLGTGVTEAFF

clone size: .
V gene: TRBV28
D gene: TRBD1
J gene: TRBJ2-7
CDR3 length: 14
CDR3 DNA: TGTGCCAGCAGTTTGGACAGGAACTCCTACGAGCAGTACTTC
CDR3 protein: CASSLDRNSYEQYF

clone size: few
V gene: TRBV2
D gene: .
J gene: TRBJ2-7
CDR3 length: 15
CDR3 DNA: TGTGCCAGCAGTGACCCCCAGCTGGACTCCTACGAGCAGTACTTC
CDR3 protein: CASSDPQLDSYEQYF

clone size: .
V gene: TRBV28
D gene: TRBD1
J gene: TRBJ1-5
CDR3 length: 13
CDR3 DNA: TGTGCCAGCAAGGACAGGGTGGATCAGCCCCAGCATTTT
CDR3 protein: CASKDRVDQPQHF

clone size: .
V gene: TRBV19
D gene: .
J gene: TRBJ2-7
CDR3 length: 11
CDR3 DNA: TGTGCCAGTAGCCAGGGCTACGAGCAGTACTTC
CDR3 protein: CASSQGYEQYF

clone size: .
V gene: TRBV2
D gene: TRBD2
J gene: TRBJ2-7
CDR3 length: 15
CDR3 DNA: TGTGCCAGCAGCTCCCGGGTAGCGGGGGGGAACGAGCAGTACTTC
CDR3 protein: CASSSRVAGGNEQYF

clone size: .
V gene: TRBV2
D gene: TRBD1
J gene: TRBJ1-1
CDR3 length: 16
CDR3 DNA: TGTGCCAGCAGTGACCTTGTGGGACAGACGAACACTGAAGCTTTCTTT
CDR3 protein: CASSDLVGQTNTEAFF

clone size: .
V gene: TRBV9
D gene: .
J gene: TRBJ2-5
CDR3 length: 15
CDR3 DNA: TGTGCCAGCAGCGTTCACGGACCTGAAAGTGGCGCCCAGTACTTC
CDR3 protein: CASSVHGPESGAQYF

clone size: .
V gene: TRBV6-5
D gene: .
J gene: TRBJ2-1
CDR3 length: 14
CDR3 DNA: TGTGCCAGCAGTTCAATACAGGGTGGCAATGAGCAGTTCTTC
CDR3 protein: CASSSIQGGNEQFF

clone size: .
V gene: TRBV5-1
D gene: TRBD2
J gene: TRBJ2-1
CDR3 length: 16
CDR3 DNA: TGCGCCAGCAGCGTGACTAGCGGGGGAGCCTACAATGAGCAGTTCTTC
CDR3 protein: CASSVTSGGAYNEQFF

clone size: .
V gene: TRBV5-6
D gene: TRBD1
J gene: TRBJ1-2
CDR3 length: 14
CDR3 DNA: TGTGCCAGCAGCTTCGGGACAGGGATCTATGGCTACACCTTC
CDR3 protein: CASSFGTGIYGYTF

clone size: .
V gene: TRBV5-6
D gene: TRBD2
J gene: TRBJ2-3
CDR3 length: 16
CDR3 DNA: TGTGCCAGCAGCTGGGGGGGAGGCATGGACACAGATACGCAGTATTTT
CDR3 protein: CASSWGGGMDTDTQYF

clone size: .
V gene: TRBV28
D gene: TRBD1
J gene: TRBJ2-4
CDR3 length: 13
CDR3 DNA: TGTGCCAGCAGTAACGACAGGGTGCACATTCAGTACTTC
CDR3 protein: CASSNDRVHIQYF

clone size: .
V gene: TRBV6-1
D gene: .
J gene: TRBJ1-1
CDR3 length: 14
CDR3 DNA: TGTGCCAGCATCCCGAATCCGGGGTACACTGAAGCTTTCTTT
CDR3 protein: CASIPNPGYTEAFF

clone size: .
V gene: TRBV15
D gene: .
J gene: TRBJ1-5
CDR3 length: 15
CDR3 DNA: TGTGCCACCAGCAGAGATAGAGGATCTTCTCGCCCCCAGCATTTT
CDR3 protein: CATSRDRGSSRPQHF

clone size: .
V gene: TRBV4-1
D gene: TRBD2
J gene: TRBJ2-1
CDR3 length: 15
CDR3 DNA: TGCGCCAGCAGCCCATCGGGACTAGCGGGGGAAGAGCAGTTCTTC
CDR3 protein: CASSPSGLAGEEQFF

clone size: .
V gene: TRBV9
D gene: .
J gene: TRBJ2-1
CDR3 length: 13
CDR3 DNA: TGTGCCAGCAGCTCCGACGAAGTTAATGAGCAGTTCTTC
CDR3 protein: CASSSDEVNEQFF

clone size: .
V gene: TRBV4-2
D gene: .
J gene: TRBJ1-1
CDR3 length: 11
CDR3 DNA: TGTGCCAGCAAGTCCTACGACGAAGCTTTCTTT
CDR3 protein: CASKSYDEAFF

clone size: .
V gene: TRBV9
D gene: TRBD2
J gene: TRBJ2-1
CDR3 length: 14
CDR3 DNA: TGTGCCAGCAGTCGAGCGGGAGTGGACGGTGAGCAGTTCTTC
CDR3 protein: CASSRAGVDGEQFF

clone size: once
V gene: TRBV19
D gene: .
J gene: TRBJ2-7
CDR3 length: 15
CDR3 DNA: TGTGCCAGTAGTTTCACAGAGGGGGGATCCTACGAGCAGTACTTC
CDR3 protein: CASSFTEGGSYEQYF

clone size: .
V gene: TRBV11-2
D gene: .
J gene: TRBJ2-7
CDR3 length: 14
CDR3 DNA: TGTGCCAGCAGCTTCTTTCAGGGGCCCTACGAGCAGTACTTC
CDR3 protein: CASSFFQGPYEQYF

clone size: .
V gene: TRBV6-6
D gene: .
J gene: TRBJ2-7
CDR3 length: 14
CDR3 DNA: TGTGCCAGCAGTTATATCATTCGGGGCTACGAGCAGTACTTC
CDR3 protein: CASSYIIRGYEQYF

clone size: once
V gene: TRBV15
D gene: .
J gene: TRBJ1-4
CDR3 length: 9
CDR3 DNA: TGTGCCACCAGCAGTAAACTGTTTTTT
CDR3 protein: CATSSKLFF

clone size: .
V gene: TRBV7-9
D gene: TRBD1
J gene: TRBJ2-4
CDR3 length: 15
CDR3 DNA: TGTGCCAGCAGCTGGACAGGGGGAGCCAAAAACATTCAGTACTTC
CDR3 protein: CASSWTGGAKNIQYF

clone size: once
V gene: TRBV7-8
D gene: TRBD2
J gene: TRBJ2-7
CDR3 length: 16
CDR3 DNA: TGTGCCAGCAGCCCCGAAGCAGGTACTAGCGGCTACGAGCAGTACTTC
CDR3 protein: CASSPEAGTSGYEQYF

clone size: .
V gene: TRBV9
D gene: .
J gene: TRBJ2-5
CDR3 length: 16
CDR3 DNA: TGTGCCAGCAGCGGAGGGGGACCAAACCCTTCGGGGACCCAGTACTTC
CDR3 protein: CASSGGGPNPSGTQYF

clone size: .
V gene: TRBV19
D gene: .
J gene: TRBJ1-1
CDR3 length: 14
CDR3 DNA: TGTGCCAGTTCGACCTACGATATGAACACTGAAGCTTTCTTT
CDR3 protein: CASSTYDMNTEAFF

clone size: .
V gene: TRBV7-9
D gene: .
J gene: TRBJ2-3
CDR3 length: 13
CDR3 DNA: TGTGCCAGCGGCGGCTTCCTCACAGATACGCAGTATTTT
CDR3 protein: CASGGFLTDTQYF

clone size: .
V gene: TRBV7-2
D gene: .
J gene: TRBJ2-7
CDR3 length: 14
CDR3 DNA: TGTGCCAGCAGCTTAGCGGTCGTTGCCGACGAGCAGTACTTC
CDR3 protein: CASSLAVVADEQYF

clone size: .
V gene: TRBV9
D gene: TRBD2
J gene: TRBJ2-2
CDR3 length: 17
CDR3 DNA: TGTGCCAGCAGCACCTCACAACGGGGGGGTGGCACCGGGGAGCTGTTTTTT
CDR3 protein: CASSTSQRGGGTGELFF

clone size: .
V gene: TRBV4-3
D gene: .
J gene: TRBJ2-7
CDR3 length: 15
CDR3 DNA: TGCGCCAGCAGCCGGGCCATCGTGCAGGGTGACGAGCAGTACTTC
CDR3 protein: CASSRAIVQGDEQYF

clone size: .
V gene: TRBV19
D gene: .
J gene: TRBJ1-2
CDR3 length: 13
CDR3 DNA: TGTGCCAGTAGTATGAAAGGGAACTATGGCTACACCTTC
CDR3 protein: CASSMKGNYGYTF

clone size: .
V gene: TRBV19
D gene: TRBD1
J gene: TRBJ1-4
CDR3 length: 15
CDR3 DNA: TGTGCCAGTAGTCCTTTACAGGGGTCTAATGAAAAACTGTTTTTT
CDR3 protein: CASSPLQGSNEKLFF

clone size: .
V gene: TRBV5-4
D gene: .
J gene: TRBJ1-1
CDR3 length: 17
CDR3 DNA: TGTGCCAGCAGCCCGAGCGGCCTCCCCCCGGCGGACACTGAAGCTTTCTTT
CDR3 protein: CASSPSGLPPADTEAFF

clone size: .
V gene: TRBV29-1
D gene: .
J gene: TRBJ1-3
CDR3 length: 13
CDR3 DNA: TGCAGCGTTGAGCCGAGCTCTGGAAACACCATATATTTT
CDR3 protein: CSVEPSSGNTIYF

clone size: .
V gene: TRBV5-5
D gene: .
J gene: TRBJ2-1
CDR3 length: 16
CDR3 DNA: TGTGCCAGCAGCTTGGCAGGGGGGCTCACCTACAATGAGCAGTTCTTC
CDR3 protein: CASSLAGGLTYNEQFF

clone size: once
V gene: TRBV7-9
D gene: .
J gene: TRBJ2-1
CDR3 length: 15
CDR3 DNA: TGTGCCAGCAGCTCCCAGGGCACCAGCTACAATGAGCAGTTCTTC
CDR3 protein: CASSSQGTSYNEQFF

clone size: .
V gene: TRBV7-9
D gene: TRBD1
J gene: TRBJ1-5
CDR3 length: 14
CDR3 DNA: TGTGCCAGCAGCCCAGGGGGGGGGAACCAGCCCCAGCATTTT
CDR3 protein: CASSPGGGNQPQHF

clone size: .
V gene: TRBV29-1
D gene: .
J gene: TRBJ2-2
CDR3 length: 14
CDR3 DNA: TGCAGCGTTGAAATAGGCGAGGACACCGGGGAGCTGTTTTTT
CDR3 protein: CSVEIGEDTGELFF

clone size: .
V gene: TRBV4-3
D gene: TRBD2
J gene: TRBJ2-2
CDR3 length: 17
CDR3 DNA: TGCGCCAGCAGCCAAGACCCAGCGGGAGTTTTCACCGGGGAGCTGTTTTTT
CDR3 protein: CASSQDPAGVFTGELFF